The clone carrying this T cell receptor (beta chain) has just one count. The data are from a study of blood T cell repertoires in COVID-19. Study-wide background: Sites in the United States, Italy and Spain provided acute and convalescent COVID-19 samples. From T cells, B-cell-depleted T cells, or PBMCs came the material, which was cDNA or gDNA.

Original methodology: Amplification of reference gene primers provided the estimated nucleated cell counts. Data came from immunoSEQ multiplex PCR; TCRdb stores just in-frame clones and leaves some out. The V and J calls and clone size were taken over from that table, and D and trimming were inferred from the DNA. The repertoire includes 160,000 or so clones, 70% to 90% of them detected once, and more than 1% sits in the top ten. The germline V and J ends were trimmed by 4 bases and 3 bases, with 16 bases remaining between them. CDR3 length: 15 amino acids. Germline assignment: CDR1 SNHLY and CDR2 FYNNEI.

The sample was peripheral blood. This receptor was identified in a man aged 35-49 years with acute or convalescent COVID-19. The gene calls are TRBV2 and TRBJ2-7, with a tentative D call TRBD2 (5 bases). The CDR3 loop reads CASSGGPGGLYEQYF. CDR3 coding DNA: TGTGCCAGCAGTGGAGGACCGGGTGGACTCTACGAGCAGTACTTC.